This TCR beta chain derives from a study of T-cell reconstitution after alpha-beta-depleted transplantation in children. This clonotype has a count of ten or more. Its antigen is not identified. As it was prepared, the TCRbeta library received unique molecular identifiers. One entry per CDR3 protein, called by TCRdb with MiXCR from the PCR reads. This table holds 200,000 to 250,000 distinct CDR3 sequences, under 9.5% found once. Broader study findings: Newly made T cells mostly supplied T-cell counts and diversity one year after transplant. Alpha-beta T cells present about two months after transplant were reported to originate from several hundred expanded graft clones. The study traced high day-60 TCRbeta diversity in some patients to surviving recipient T cells and thymic progenitors.

The source is a male patient younger than 18 who had a stem cell transplant for acute lymphoblastic leukemia, so the T cells may come from the graft donor. Specimen: PBMCs, mostly from graft donor cells, collected 180 days after TCRalphabeta/CD19-depleted stem cell transplant.

CDR3 nucleotides: TGTGCCAGCAGTTTTGGACTAGCCAACGAGCAGTACTTC. Translated: CASSFGLANEQYF. This chain links TRBV12-3 or TRBV12-4 with TRBJ2-7, with 8 bases aligning to TRBD2. The ends lost 3 bases at V and 5 bases at J; junction bases unmatched: 3. CDR3 length equals 13 residues.